The TCR beta chain under discussion was sequenced for a study of PD-1 blockade in classical Hodgkin lymphoma. Study-wide context: Treatment was intravenous nivolumab, 3 mg/kg every 2 weeks, until progression.

In regard to this clone: The target antigen is unknown.

All patients experienced relapse after autologous stem cell transplantation, and brentuximab vedotin exposure was variable. Best responses included complete response and partial response; otherwise, the best response was progressive disease. Germline V gives CDR1 MRHNA, CDR2 SNTAGT. This CDR3 is built from 15 residues. V shed 4 bases, J shed 6 bases, and the junction held 9 bases outside the gene matches. Sequencing used immunoSEQ multiplex PCR; TCRdb keeps in-frame clones, though not all of them. Among roughly 24,000 clones listed, 80% to 90% were seen once. Whole-study findings and limits: Baseline TCR diversity was reportedly lower in newly diagnosed patients than healthy donors. Complete responders matched newly diagnosed patients in baseline diversity.

The chain carries TRBV6-4 and TRBJ1-1; 9 bases match TRBD1. This receptor was obtained from a human donor with classical Hodgkin lymphoma. The sample consisted of peripheral blood mononuclear cells (PBMCs), taken before the second cycle of nivolumab. CDR3 coding DNA: TGTGCCAGCAGTGGTGGGGGACAGGGATTTGCTGAAGCTTTCTTT. Protein product: CASSGGGQGFAEAFF.